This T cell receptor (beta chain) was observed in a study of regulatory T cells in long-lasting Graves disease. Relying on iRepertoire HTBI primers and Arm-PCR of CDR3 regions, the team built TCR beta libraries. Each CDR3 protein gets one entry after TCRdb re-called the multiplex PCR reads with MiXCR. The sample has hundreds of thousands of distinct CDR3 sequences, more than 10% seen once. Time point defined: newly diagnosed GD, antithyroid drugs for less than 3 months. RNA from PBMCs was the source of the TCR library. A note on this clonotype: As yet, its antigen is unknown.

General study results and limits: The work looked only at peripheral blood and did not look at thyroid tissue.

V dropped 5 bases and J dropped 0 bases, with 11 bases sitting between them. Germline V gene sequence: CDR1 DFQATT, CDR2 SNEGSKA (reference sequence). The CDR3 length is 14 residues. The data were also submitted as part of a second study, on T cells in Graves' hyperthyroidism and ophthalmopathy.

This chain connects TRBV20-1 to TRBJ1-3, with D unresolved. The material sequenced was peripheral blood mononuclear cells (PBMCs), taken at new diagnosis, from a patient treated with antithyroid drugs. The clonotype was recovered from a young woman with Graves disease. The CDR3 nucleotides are TGCAGTGCTTTGATTGACAACTCTGGAAACACCATATATTTT. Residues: CSALIDNSGNTIYF.